This T cell receptor beta chain emerged from a study of cytomegalovirus exposure and HLA in healthy donors. About the study: A prior analysis found around 110 million unique TCR beta sequences from approximately 190 million T cells.

A word on this clone: What it recognizes is unknown.

Study-wide results and limits: In all likelihood, a cluster of highly shared sequence variants was a sequencing artifact.

A multiplex PCR was run with 60 Vbeta primers and 13 Jbeta primers. TCRdb's table, derived via immunoSEQ multiplex PCR, lists solely in-frame clones and lacks some. Among fewer than 250,000 clones listed, 70% to 80% were seen once. V dropped 1 base and J dropped 2 bases, with 6 bases sitting between them. The CDR3 spans 14 residues. Germline loops: CDR1 SGHTA, CDR2 FQGNSA. This chain links TRBV7-2 with TRBJ1-5, with D tentatively TRBD1 (5 bases). This receptor was taken from a man in his forties in good health and CMV-seronegative. The material sequenced was PBMCs. In nucleotides, the CDR3 is TGTGCCAGCAGCTTAGTACAGGGCAATCAGCCCCAGCATTTT. This codes for CASSLVQGNQPQHF.